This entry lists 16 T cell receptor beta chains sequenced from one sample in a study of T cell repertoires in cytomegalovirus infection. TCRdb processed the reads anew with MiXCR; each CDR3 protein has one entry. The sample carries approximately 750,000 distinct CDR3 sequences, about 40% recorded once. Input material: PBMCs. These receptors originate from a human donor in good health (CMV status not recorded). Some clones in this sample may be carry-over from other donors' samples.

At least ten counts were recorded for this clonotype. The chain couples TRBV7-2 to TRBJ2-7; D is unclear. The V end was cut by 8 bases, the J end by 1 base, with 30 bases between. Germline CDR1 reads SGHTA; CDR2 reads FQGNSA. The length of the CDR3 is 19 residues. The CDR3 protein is CASYRDERFVLGSSYEQYF. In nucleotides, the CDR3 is TGTGCCAGCTACCGAGATGAGAGATTCGTGCTTGGTAGTTCCTACGAGCAGTACTTC.

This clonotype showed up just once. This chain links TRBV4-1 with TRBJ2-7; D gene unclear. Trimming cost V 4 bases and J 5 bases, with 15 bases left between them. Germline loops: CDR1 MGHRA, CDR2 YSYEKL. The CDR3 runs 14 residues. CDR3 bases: TGCGCCAGCAGCCCCGAAATAAAGTCCCACGAGCAGTACTTC. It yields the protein CASSPEIKSHEQYF.

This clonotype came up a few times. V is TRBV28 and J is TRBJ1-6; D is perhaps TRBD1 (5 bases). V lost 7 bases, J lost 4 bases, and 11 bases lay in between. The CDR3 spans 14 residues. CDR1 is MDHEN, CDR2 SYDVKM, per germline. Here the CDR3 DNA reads TGTGCCAGCACCTTGGGGCAGTATAATTCACCCCTCCACTTT. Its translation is CASTLGQYNSPLHF.

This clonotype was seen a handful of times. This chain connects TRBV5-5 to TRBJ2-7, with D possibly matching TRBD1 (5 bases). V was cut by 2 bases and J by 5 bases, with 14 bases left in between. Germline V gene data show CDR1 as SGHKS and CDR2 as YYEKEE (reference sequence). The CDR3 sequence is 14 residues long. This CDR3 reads CASSFDSRVHEQYF. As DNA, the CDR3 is TGTGCCAGCAGCTTTGATTCCAGGGTCCACGAGCAGTACTTC.

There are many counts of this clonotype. Here the CDR3 reads CASSPYRVTTEAFF. For the CDR3, the DNA is TGTGCCAGCAGCCCTTACAGGGTTACCACTGAAGCTTTCTTT. The V and J genes are TRBV28 and TRBJ1-1; maybe TRBD1 (6 bases). The CDR3 runs 14 residues. V gave up 6 bases and J gave up 4 bases, with 15 bases separating them. The germline gives CDR1 MDHEN, CDR2 SYDVKM.

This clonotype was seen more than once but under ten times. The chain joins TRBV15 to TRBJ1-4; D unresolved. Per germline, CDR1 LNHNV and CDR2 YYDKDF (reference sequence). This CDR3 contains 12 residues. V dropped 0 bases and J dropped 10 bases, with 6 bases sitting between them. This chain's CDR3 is CATSRDPLKLFF. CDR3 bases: TGTGCCACCAGCAGAGATCCCCTAAAACTGTTTTTT.

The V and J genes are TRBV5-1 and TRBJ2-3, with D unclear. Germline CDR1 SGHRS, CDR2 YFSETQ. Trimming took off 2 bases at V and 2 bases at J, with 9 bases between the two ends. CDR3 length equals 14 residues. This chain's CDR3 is CASSFNGPTDTQYF. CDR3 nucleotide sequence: TGCGCCAGCAGCTTTAATGGGCCCACAGATACGCAGTATTTT. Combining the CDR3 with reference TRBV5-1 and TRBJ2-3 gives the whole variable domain KAGVTQTPRYLIKTRGQQVTLSCSPISGHRSVSWYQQTPGQGLQFLFEYFSETQRNKGNFPGRFSGRQFSNSRSEMNVSTLELGDSALYLCASSFNGPTDTQYFGPGTRLTVL.

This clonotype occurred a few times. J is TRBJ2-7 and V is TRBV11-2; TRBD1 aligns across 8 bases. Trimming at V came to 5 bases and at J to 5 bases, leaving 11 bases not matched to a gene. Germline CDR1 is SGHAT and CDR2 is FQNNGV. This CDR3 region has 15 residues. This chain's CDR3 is CASSLGQVLPHEQYF. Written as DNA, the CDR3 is TGTGCCAGCAGCCTGGGACAGGTACTCCCCCACGAGCAGTACTTC.

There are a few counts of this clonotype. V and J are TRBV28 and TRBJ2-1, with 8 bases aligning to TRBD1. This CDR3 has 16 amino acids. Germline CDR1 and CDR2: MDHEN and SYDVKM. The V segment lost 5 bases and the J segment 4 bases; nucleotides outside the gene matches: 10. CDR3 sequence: CASSPQTGASYNEQFF. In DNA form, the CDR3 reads TGTGCCAGCAGTCCACAGACAGGGGCCTCTTACAATGAGCAGTTCTTC.

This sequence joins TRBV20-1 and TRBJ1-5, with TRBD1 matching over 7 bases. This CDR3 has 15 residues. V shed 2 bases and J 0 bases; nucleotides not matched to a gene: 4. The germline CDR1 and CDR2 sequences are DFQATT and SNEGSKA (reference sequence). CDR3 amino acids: CSARRQGYSNQPQHF. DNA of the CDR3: TGCAGTGCTAGACGACAGGGATATAGCAATCAGCCCCAGCATTTT.

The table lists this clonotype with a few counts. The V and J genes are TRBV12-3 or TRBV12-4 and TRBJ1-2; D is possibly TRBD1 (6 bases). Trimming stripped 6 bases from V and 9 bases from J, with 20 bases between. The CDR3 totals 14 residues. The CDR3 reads CASSPGHLTGSYTF. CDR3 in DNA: TGTGCCAGCAGCCCGGGACATCTCACCGGGAGCTACACCTTC.

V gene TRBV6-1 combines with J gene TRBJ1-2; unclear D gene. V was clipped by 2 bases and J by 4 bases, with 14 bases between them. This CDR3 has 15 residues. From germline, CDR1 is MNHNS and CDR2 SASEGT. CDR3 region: CASSEFKGGGYGYTF. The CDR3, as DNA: TGTGCCAGCAGTGAATTTAAGGGCGGCGGCTATGGCTACACCTTC.

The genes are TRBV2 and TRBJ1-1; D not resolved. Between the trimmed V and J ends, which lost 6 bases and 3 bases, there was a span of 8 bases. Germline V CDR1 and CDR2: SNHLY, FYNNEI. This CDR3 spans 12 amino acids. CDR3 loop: CASSGFYTEAFF. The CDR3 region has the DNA TGTGCCAGCAGCGGGTTTTACACTGAAGCTTTCTTT. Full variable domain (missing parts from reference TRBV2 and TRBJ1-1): EPEVTQTPSHQVTQMGQEVILRCVPISNHLYFYWYRQILGQKVEFLVSFYNNEISEKSEIFDDQFSVERPDGSNFTLKIRSTKLEDSAMYFCASSGFYTEAFFGQGTRLTVV.

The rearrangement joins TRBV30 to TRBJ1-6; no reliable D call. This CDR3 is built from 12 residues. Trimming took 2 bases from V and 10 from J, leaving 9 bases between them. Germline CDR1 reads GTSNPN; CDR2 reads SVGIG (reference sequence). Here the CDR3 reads CAWSTWESPLHF. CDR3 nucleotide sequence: TGTGCCTGGAGTACGTGGGAATCACCCCTCCACTTT. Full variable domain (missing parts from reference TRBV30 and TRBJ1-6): SQTIHQWPATLVQPVGSPLSLECTVEGTSNPNLYWYRQAAGRGLQLLFYSVGIGQISSEVPQNLSASRPQDRQFILSSKKLLLSDSGFYLCAWSTWESPLHFGNGTRLTVT.

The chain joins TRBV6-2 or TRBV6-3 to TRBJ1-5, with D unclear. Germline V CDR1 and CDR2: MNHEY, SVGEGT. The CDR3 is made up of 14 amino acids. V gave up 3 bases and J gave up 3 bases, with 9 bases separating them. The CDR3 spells CASSYNGPNQPQHF. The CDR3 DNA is TGTGCCAGCAGTTATAACGGACCCAATCAGCCCCAGCATTTT.

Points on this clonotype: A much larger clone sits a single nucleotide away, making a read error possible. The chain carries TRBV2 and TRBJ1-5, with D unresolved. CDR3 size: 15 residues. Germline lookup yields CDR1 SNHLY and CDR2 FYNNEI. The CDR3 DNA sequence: TGTGTCAGCAGCGACTTCCAAGTTAGCAATCAGCCCCAGCATTTT. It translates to CVSSDFQVSNQPQHF.